Detailed here is one TCR beta chain. Its antigen is unknown. These data are taken from a study of cytomegalovirus exposure and HLA in healthy donors. Study-level results: The authors confirmed in vitro that three CMV-associated chains were specific for CMV antigens.

The CDR3 runs 13 residues. CDR1 and CDR2 (germline): SGHRS, YFSETQ. The study ran its PCR with 60 Vbeta and 13 Jbeta primers. Sequencing used immunoSEQ multiplex PCR; TCRdb keeps in-frame clones, though not all of them. The repertoire holds around 90,000 clones, about 89% seen once, with roughly 9.2% in the top ten. The V and J genes are TRBV5-1 and TRBJ2-2; perhaps TRBD2 as D (6 bases). The clonotype was recovered from a man younger than 45 in good health and CMV-seropositive. The sequencing sample was made of PBMCs. CDR3 protein: CDPRLGRAGELFF. CDR3 nucleotides: TGCGACCCCAGACTAGGTCGGGCCGGGGAGCTGTTTTTT.